This TCR beta chain was found in a study of T cell changes during pregnancy in multiple sclerosis. Sequencing used immunoSEQ multiplex PCR; TCRdb keeps in-frame clones, though not all of them. This sample has about 53,000 clones, with around 90% found just once. Germline CDR1 is MNHEY and CDR2 is SMNVEV (reference sequence). Trimming took 5 bases from V and 0 from J; bases not matched to a gene: 9. This CDR3 is 18 amino acids long. The sequencing used peripheral blood, collected after pregnancy. This chain uses TRBV27 with TRBJ2-3, with TRBD2 matching 12 bases. This receptor was obtained from a female donor in good health, enrolled as a control in a pregnancy study. This CDR3 reads CASSGGLAGLTSTDTQYF. For the CDR3, the DNA is TGTGCCAGCAGTGGGGGACTAGCGGGTCTTACTAGCACAGATACGCAGTATTTT.